This T cell receptor (beta chain) is from a study of blood T cell repertoires in COVID-19. Across the study: The study drew acute and convalescent COVID-19 samples from the United States, Italy and Spain. Nucleic acid was either cDNA or gDNA, and it came from T cells, B-cell-depleted T cells, or PBMCs.

Original data processing: Estimated nucleated cell counts came from reference gene primer amplification. Here immunoSEQ multiplex PCR was the method, and the copy in TCRdb shows in-frame clones only, minus some. V and J calls and clone size are copied from that table; D and trimming were computed from the DNA. The repertoire holds approximately 200,000 clones, with 65% to 90% as singletons. The germline gives CDR1 LNHDA, CDR2 SQIVND (reference sequence). J gave up 7 bases and V 5 bases, and 4 bases lay outside the gene matches. CDR3 length: 12 residues. The sequence was obtained from a human donor in a cohort sampled during active COVID-19. The chain combines TRBV19 with TRBJ1-1, with 7 positions matching TRBD1. The sequenced sample was peripheral blood. CDR3 nucleotide sequence: TGTGCCAGTAGTTACAGGGGATATGAAGCTTTCTTT. Translated: CASSYRGYEAFF.